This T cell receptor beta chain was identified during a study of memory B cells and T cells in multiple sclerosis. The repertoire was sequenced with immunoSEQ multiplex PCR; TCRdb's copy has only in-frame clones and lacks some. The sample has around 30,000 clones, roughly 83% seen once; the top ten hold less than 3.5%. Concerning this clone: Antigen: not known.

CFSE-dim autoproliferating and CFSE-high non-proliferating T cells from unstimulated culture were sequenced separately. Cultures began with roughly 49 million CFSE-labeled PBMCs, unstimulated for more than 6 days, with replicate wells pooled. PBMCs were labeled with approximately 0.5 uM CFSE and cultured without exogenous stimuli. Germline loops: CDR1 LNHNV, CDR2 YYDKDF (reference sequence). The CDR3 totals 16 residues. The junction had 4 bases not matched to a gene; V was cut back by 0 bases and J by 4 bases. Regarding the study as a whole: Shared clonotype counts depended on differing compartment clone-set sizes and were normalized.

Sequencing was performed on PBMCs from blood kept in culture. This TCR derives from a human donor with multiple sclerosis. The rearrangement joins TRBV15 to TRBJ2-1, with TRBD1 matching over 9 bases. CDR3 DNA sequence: TGTGCCACCAGCAGAGATGGGACAGGGATATACAATGAGCAGTTCTTC. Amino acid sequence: CATSRDGTGIYNEQFF.